A selection of T cell receptor beta chains follows, all from one sample in a study of CXCR3-negative and CXCR3-positive naive CD8 T cells. TCRdb re-called the 5' RACE reads; one entry per CDR3 protein, DNA not given. The sample data list about 120,000 distinct CDR3 sequences. The sample comprised naive CXCR3- CD8+ T cells from blood. These receptors were taken from a human donor in good health. Some clones in this sample may be carry-over from other donors' samples. Both conserved end residues are part of each CDR3. The order of the fields is CDR3 protein, V gene, J gene, CDR3 length.

CASTLDRVNTGELFF	TRBV28	TRBJ2-2	15
CASSRRTVGDTEAFF	TRBV7-9	TRBJ1-1	15
CASSPNHGEGLWETQYF	TRBV18	TRBJ2-5	17
CASSTGLVVEQYF	TRBV6-5	TRBJ2-7	13
CASSPRTSGRGYEQYF	TRBV7-9	TRBJ2-7	16
CASSYAGFYEQYF	TRBV6-5	TRBJ2-7	13
CASRQGGTQYF	TRBV28	TRBJ2-5	11
CASSLERAGGGAKQFF	TRBV7-2	TRBJ2-1	16
CASSWTSGGVYNEQFF	TRBV5-1	TRBJ2-1	16
CASRQTQGAVDNEQFF	TRBV5-1	TRBJ2-1	16
CSVIDRGAIYF	TRBV29-1	TRBJ1-3	11
CASATSSLSTDTQYF	TRBV12-5	TRBJ2-3	15
CATRITPTGTGNTEALF	TRBV15	TRBJ1-1	17
CAISPDSVDYEQYF	TRBV10-3	TRBJ2-7	14
CSAREKGGDMAWYF	TRBV20-1	TRBJ2-7	14
CATSILSPGDNEQFF	TRBV15	TRBJ2-1	15
CASSWGAPKVLYEQYF	TRBV3-1	TRBJ2-7	16
CASSLDGTANTEAFF	TRBV7-9	TRBJ1-1	15
CASSLSLPPLEQYF	TRBV7-3	TRBJ2-7	14
CASSLGGLRTEAFF	TRBV7-9	TRBJ1-1	14
CASSEAGAGTGTYEQYF	TRBV2	TRBJ2-7	17
CASSEGLAAYNEQFF	TRBV2	TRBJ2-1	15
CASSPPGELFF	TRBV6-6	TRBJ2-2	11
CASSFIGYQETQYF	TRBV5-1	TRBJ2-5	14
CSVDAYPAEKLFF	TRBV29-1	TRBJ1-4	13
CSAIGTHYEQYF	TRBV29-1	TRBJ2-7	12
CASSAVPNEQFF	TRBV9	TRBJ2-1	12
CASSWGQNTWELFF	TRBV27	TRBJ2-2	14
CASSFLASPASEYF	TRBV7-9	TRBJ2-5	14
CASSFFQGPHEQYF	TRBV12-3/TRBV12-4	TRBJ2-7	14
CARSLVRPPAVASGRTGELFF	TRBV5-3	TRBJ2-2	21